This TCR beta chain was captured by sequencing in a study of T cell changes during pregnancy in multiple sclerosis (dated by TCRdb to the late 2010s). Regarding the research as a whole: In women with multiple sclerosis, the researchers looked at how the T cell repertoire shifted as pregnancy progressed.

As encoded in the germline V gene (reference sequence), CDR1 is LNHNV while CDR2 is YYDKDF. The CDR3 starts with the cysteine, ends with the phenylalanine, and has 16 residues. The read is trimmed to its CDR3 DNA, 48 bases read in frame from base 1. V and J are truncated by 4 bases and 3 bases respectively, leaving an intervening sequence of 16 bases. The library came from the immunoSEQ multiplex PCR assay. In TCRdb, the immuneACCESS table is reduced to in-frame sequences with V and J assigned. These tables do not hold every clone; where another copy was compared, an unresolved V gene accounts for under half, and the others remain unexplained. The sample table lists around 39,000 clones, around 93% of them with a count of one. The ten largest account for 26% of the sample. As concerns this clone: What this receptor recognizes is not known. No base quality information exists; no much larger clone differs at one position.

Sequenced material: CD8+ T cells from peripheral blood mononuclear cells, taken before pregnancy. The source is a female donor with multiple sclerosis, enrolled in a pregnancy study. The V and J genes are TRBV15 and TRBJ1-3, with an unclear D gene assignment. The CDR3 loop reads CATSKGRGGNGNTIYF. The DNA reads TGTGCCACCAGCAAAGGACGGGGAGGAAATGGAAACACCATATATTTT.